Below are 10 T cell receptor beta chains sequenced from a single sample in a study of blood T cells in healthy people across ages. Together with a sample-barcoded 5' primer, a J-beta primer mix was included in a second PCR lasting 7 to 11 cycles. TCRdb redid the calling of the 5' RACE reads with MiXCR, one entry per CDR3 protein. Among roughly 1,500,000 distinct CDR3 sequences, roughly a third were seen once, and the ten largest hold approximately 10%. Sequenced material: blood. These receptors were taken from a woman aged 30 to 39 in good health.

This clonotype showed up just a few times. This sequence joins TRBV6-2 or TRBV6-3 and TRBJ2-1; either TRBD1 or TRBD2 may fit D (5 bases each). This CDR3 contains 11 residues. The germline gives CDR1 MNHEY, CDR2 SVGEGT. Trimming cost V 6 bases and J 9 bases, with 9 bases left between them. The CDR3 nucleotides are TGTGCCAGCAGGGGACGCGGTGAGCAGTTCTTC. It translates to CASRGRGEQFF.

This clonotype was picked up a small number of times. The chain links TRBV27 to TRBJ2-5; D is possibly TRBD2 (5 bases). Trimming took 2 bases from V and 3 from J, leaving 13 bases between them. The germline V gene encodes CDR1 MNHEY and CDR2 SMNVEV (reference sequence). This CDR3 contains 15 residues. The CDR3 reads CASSLSGRGEETQYF. CDR3 nucleotide sequence: TGTGCCAGCAGTTTAAGTGGACGGGGAGAAGAGACCCAGTACTTC.

This clonotype has only a few counts. This rearrangement joins TRBV7-9 to TRBJ2-7; weak D call: TRBD1 (5 bases). The germline V gene has CDR1 SEHNR and CDR2 FQNEAQ (reference sequence). This CDR3 comprises 14 residues. Trimming took off 6 bases at V and 0 bases at J, with 12 bases between the two ends. DNA of the CDR3: TGTGCCAGCAGTCGATATGACAGCTCCTACGAGCAGTACTTC. It specifies CASSRYDSSYEQYF. Full variable domain (remainder filled in from reference TRBV7-9 and TRBJ2-7): DTGVSQNPRHKITKRGQNVTFRCDPISEHNRLYWYRQTLGQGPEFLTYFQNEAQLEKSRLLSDRFSAERPKGSFSTLEIQRTEQGDSAMYLCASSRYDSSYEQYFGPGTRLTVT.

The rearrangement joins TRBV29-1 to TRBJ1-3, with D possibly matching TRBD1 (5 bases). Germline-derived CDR1 and CDR2 are SQVTM and ANQGSEA. The CDR3 totals 14 residues. V was pared by 7 bases and J by 0 bases, with 13 bases between. The CDR3 region is CSARDLRSGNTIYF. CDR3 in DNA: TGCAGCGCTCGGGACTTACGCTCTGGAAACACCATATATTTT.

This chain uses TRBV27 with TRBJ1-1; D is perhaps TRBD1 (5 bases). The CDR3 totals 14 residues. CDR1 and CDR2 (germline): MNHEY, SMNVEV (reference sequence). V was trimmed by 8 bases and J by 4 bases, leaving 17 bases between them. The CDR3 coding sequence is TGTGCCAGCTCACTCATTGGGGGAGCCACTGAAGCTTTCTTT. The encoded protein is CASSLIGGATEAFF.

This clonotype was detected a few times. V is TRBV10-3 and J is TRBJ2-1, with no clear D. The CDR3 covers 15 residues. Germline V gene sequence: CDR1 ENHRY, CDR2 SYGVKD. Trimming removed 6 bases at V and 4 bases at J, with 16 bases between. The CDR3 region is CAIRPPLSRYNEQFF. The CDR3 nucleotides read TGTGCCATCAGACCCCCCCTATCACGGTACAATGAGCAGTTCTTC.

This clonotype was counted many times. The chain is built from TRBV6-2 or TRBV6-3 and TRBJ2-7; TRBD1 matches at 8 bases. Germline V CDR1 and CDR2: MNHEY, SVGEGT. V lost 5 bases to trimming and J lost 2 bases; unmatched junction nucleotides: 8. This CDR3 has 15 amino acids. The CDR3 loop is CASSPRQGRTYEQYF. CDR3 sequence (DNA): TGTGCCAGCAGTCCCAGACAGGGGAGAACCTACGAGCAGTACTTC.

In regard to this clonotype: At one end the junction does not follow the germline gene, possibly because of a read error. This rearrangement joins TRBV11-2 to TRBJ2-5; 8 bases fit TRBD2. Germline lookup yields CDR1 SGHAT and CDR2 FQNNGV. The CDR3 has 14 amino acids. DNA of the CDR3: TGTGCCAGCACCTTATCGGGAGGGCGGGAGACCCAGTACTTC. Protein sequence: CASTLSGGRETQYF.

The DNA for the CDR3 is TGCGCCAGCAGCTTAGATAAGGAGGATCAGTTCTTC. Translation: CASSLDKEDQFF. The rearrangement uses TRBV5-1 and TRBJ2-1, with D possibly TRBD2 on 5 matching bases. Germline lookup yields CDR1 SGHRS and CDR2 YFSETQ. V gave up 2 bases and J gave up 13 bases, with 13 bases separating them. This CDR3 is built from 12 residues.

This clonotype was observed a handful of times. V and J are TRBV2 and TRBJ1-1; TRBD1 aligns across 8 bases. Trimming cost V 5 bases and J 4 bases; bases outside gene matches: 6. Germline V gene lookup returns CDR1 SNHLY and CDR2 FYNNEI. This CDR3 region has 14 residues. This CDR3 reads CASSPGTGFTEAFF. The DNA of the CDR3 is TGTGCCAGCAGTCCCGGGACAGGTTTCACTGAAGCTTTCTTT.